What follows are 25 T cell receptor beta chains derived from one specimen sequenced in a study of shared clonotypes between healthy human individuals. CD8 cells classed as naive were CD45RO-negative and positively selected for CCR7, excluding terminally differentiated effector memory CD45RA+ cells. The protocol was immunoSEQ multiplex PCR, while the TCRdb copy is restricted to in-frame clones and leaves out a portion. The repertoire holds about 820,000 clones, with around 92% as singletons. The material sequenced was naive CD8+ T cells sorted from blood. The receptors shown here come from a man in his thirties or forties in good health.

The J gene is TRBJ1-1, the V gene TRBV19; D gene unclear. Germline lookup yields CDR1 LNHDA and CDR2 SQIVND (reference sequence). Trimming removed 6 bases from V and 0 bases from J, with 11 bases in between. CDR3 length equals 14 residues. CDR3 DNA: TGTGCCAGTAGCTTTAGCGGGCTGAACACTGAAGCTTTCTTT. Translation gives CASSFSGLNTEAFF.

The V call is TRBV7-6, the J call TRBJ2-7, with 7 bases lining up with TRBD1. CDR1 is SGHVS, CDR2 FNYEAQ, per germline. The CDR3 consists of 16 residues. With V trimmed by 6 bases and J by 6 bases, 17 bases remained unmatched. CDR3 sequence: CASSKTLTGQEGEQYF. The CDR3 nucleotides read TGTGCCAGCAGTAAGACCTTGACAGGGCAAGAAGGCGAGCAGTACTTC.

The chain uses TRBV9 and TRBJ2-6; 8 positions agree with TRBD1. The CDR3 runs to 16 residues. The V segment lost 0 bases and the J segment 2 bases; nucleotides outside the gene matches: 1. Germline CDR1 is SGDLS and CDR2 is YYNGEE. In DNA, the CDR3 is TGTGCCAGCAGCGTAGCGACAGGGGCTGGGGCCAACGTCCTGACTTTC. It yields the protein CASSVATGAGANVLTF.

V gene TRBV9 combines with J gene TRBJ1-2; D unclear. This CDR3 spans 16 amino acids. Trimming shortened V by 4 bases and J by 2 bases, and 18 bases separated the two germline ends. The V gene's germline CDR1 is SGDLS and CDR2 YYNGEE. The DNA of the CDR3 is TGTGCCAGCAGCCCGTCTGGTGTCCCAGAGAACTATGGCTACACCTTC. It encodes CASSPSGVPENYGYTF.

The chain uses TRBV6-6 and TRBJ2-1; 8 bases line up with TRBD2. Germline-derived CDR1 and CDR2 are MNHNY and SVGAGI (reference sequence). The CDR3 contains 15 residues. The V segment lost 6 bases and the J segment 5 bases; nucleotides outside the gene matches: 9. The CDR3: CASSRWREVNNEQFF. CDR3 in DNA: TGTGCCAGCAGCCGGTGGCGGGAGGTCAACAATGAGCAGTTCTTC.

The chain recombines TRBV30 with TRBJ2-1, with TRBD2 matching 7 bases. The J segment lost 8 bases and the V segment lost 8 bases, leaving 15 bases of the junction unmatched. The CDR3 contains 14 residues. Germline CDR1 and CDR2: GTSNPN and SVGIG (reference sequence). CDR3 nucleotides: TGTGCCCGATCCCTTGGTGCGGGAGCCGATGAGCAGTTCTTC. Amino acids: CARSLGAGADEQFF. The variable domain in full, completed from reference TRBV30 and TRBJ2-1, reads SQTIHQWPATLVQPVGSPLSLECTVEGTSNPNLYWYRQAAGRGLQLLFYSVGIGQISSEVPQNLSASRPQDRQFILSSKKLLLSDSGFYLCARSLGAGADEQFFGPGTRLTVL.

CDR3 nucleotides: TGTGCCAGCAGTGAAGAGGGTTGGACAGATACGCAGTATTTT. It encodes CASSEEGWTDTQYF. The chain uses TRBV6-1 and TRBJ2-3, with D unclear. V lost 1 base and J 3 bases, leaving 8 bases between the germline ends. Germline V gene data show CDR1 as MNHNS and CDR2 as SASEGT. This CDR3 comprises 14 residues.

The gene calls are TRBV11-1 and TRBJ2-5, with TRBD2 matching over 8 bases. CDR1 is SGHAT and CDR2 is FQDESV in the germline V gene (reference sequence). The CDR3 sequence is 16 residues long. Trimming cost V 1 base and J 5 bases; bases outside gene matches: 9. The CDR3 loop is CASSLVEAGVRETQYF. The CDR3 DNA follows: TGTGCCAGCAGCTTAGTCGAAGCGGGAGTTCGGGAGACCCAGTACTTC.

Only one count was recorded for this clone. The chain employs TRBV6-5 and TRBJ2-7; no firm D call. The CDR3 has 14 residues. Germline CDR1 and CDR2: MNHEY and SVGAGI. The V and J ends lost 7 bases and 6 bases respectively, with 19 bases between them. The CDR3 sequence: CASTATRPEGEQYF. The CDR3, as DNA: TGTGCCAGCACCGCGACAAGGCCCGAAGGCGAGCAGTACTTC.

This chain connects TRBV29-1 to TRBJ2-7; D unresolved. Germline V gene data show CDR1 as SQVTM and CDR2 as ANQGSEA. V was shortened by 4 bases and J by 7 bases, with 17 bases between the two germline ends. CDR3 length equals 13 residues. The CDR3 reads CSVAGPEVWEQYF. As DNA, the CDR3 is TGCAGCGTTGCCGGCCCCGAGGTCTGGGAGCAGTACTTC.

The chain has TRBV19 and TRBJ2-7; TRBD1 matches at 8 bases. Germline values: CDR1 LNHDA, CDR2 SQIVND (reference sequence). The CDR3 spans 15 residues. J gave up 2 bases and V 6 bases, and 9 bases lay outside the gene matches. CDR3 coding DNA: TGTGCCAGTAGCCTCGGACAGGGCACGACCTACGAGCAGTACTTC. Its protein is CASSLGQGTTYEQYF.

V usage is TRBV5-1 and J usage is TRBJ1-1, with 9 bases fitting TRBD1. V shed 4 bases and J 0 bases; nucleotides not matched to a gene: 7. The CDR3 covers 16 residues. Germline V gene lookup returns CDR1 SGHRS and CDR2 YFSETQ. CDR3 DNA sequence: TGCGCCAGCAGCCCACCAGGGACAGGGATGAACACTGAAGCTTTCTTT. Its protein product is CASSPPGTGMNTEAFF.

V and J are TRBV5-1 and TRBJ2-3; unclear D gene. There are 16 residues in the CDR3. Trimming pared 4 bases from V and 3 bases from J, leaving 18 bases between. Germline CDR1 reads SGHRS; CDR2 reads YFSETQ. This CDR3 reads CASSPVLRVETDTQYF. For the CDR3, the DNA is TGCGCCAGCAGCCCGGTCTTAAGGGTGGAGACAGATACGCAGTATTTT. The full variable domain, in which reference TRBV5-1 and TRBJ2-3 provide the parts outside the CDR3, is KAGVTQTPRYLIKTRGQQVTLSCSPISGHRSVSWYQQTPGQGLQFLFEYFSETQRNKGNFPGRFSGRQFSNSRSEMNVSTLELGDSALYLCASSPVLRVETDTQYFGPGTRLTVL.

As concerns this clone: Different DNA sequences within this sample yield the same CDR3. This sequence joins TRBV9 and TRBJ2-3; 9 bases line up with TRBD2. This CDR3 has 15 residues. Trimming removed 3 bases from V and 3 bases from J; junction bases left unmatched: 5. CDR1 is SGDLS and CDR2 is YYNGEE in the germline V gene. CDR3 amino acids: CASSGSGRRTDTQYF. As DNA, the CDR3 is TGTGCCAGCAGCGGAAGCGGGAGGAGAACAGATACGCAGTATTTT.

V gene TRBV28 combines with J gene TRBJ2-7, with TRBD1 matching 7 bases. CDR3 length equals 17 residues. Germline trimming cut 3 bases from V and 4 bases from J; bases unmatched to any gene: 15. The germline gives CDR1 MDHEN, CDR2 SYDVKM. In DNA form, the CDR3 reads TGTGCCAGCAGTTTTCCCCCGAGTGACAGGGAACGGTACGAGCAGTACTTC. This sequence encodes CASSFPPSDRERYEQYF. Full variable domain (outside the CDR3, taken from reference TRBV28 and TRBJ2-7): DVKVTQSSRYLVKRTGEKVFLECVQDMDHENMFWYRQDPGLGLRLIYFSYDVKMKEKGDIPEGYSVSREKKERFSLILESASTNQTSMYLCASSFPPSDRERYEQYFGPGTRLTVT.

Turning to this clone: The sample holds other DNA sequences that translate to the same CDR3. The genes are TRBV6-1 and TRBJ2-1; D remains unclear. CDR3 length: 13 amino acids. V lost 8 bases, J lost 0 bases, and 8 bases lay in between. Germline CDR1 reads MNHNS; CDR2 reads SASEGT. CDR3 in amino acids: CASSPSSYNEQFF. DNA for the CDR3: TGTGCCAGCTCGCCTAGCTCCTACAATGAGCAGTTCTTC.

This chain's CDR3 is CASSSGLAGGVGYNEQFF. The CDR3 region has the DNA TGTGCCAGCAGCTCGGGACTAGCGGGAGGGGTTGGGTACAATGAGCAGTTCTTC. V gene TRBV7-9 combines with J gene TRBJ2-1; TRBD2 agrees at 16 bases. There are 18 residues in the CDR3. Losses at the gene ends were 4 bases for V and 4 bases for J; bases not matched to a gene: 7. CDR1 SEHNR and CDR2 FQNEAQ come from the germline V gene (reference sequence).

V is TRBV7-9 and J is TRBJ1-2; weak D call: TRBD1 (5 bases). The germline V gene encodes CDR1 SEHNR and CDR2 FQNEAQ (reference sequence). This CDR3 comprises 17 residues. V was cut by 0 bases and J by 6 bases, with 20 bases left in between. CDR3 sequence: CASSLALGRGELHGYTF. The CDR3 DNA sequence: TGTGCCAGCAGCTTAGCTCTTGGAAGGGGCGAACTCCATGGCTACACCTTC.

Only one count was recorded for this clone. The rearrangement links TRBV9 to TRBJ2-2; D not resolved. The germline V gene encodes CDR1 SGDLS and CDR2 YYNGEE. Trimming shortened V by 0 bases and J by 7 bases, and 4 bases separated the two germline ends. The CDR3 loop spans 12 amino acids. Here the CDR3 reads CASSVALGELFF. In DNA form, the CDR3 reads TGTGCCAGCAGCGTAGCTCTCGGGGAGCTGTTTTTT. Based on the CDR3 plus reference TRBV9 and TRBJ2-2, the full variable domain is DSGVTQTPKHLITATGQRVTLRCSPRSGDLSVYWYQQSLDQGLQFLIQYYNGEERAKGNILERFSAQQFPDLHSELNLSSLELGDSALYFCASSVALGELFFGEGSRLTVL.

In its sample, this clone was seen a few times. The chain combines TRBV4-3 with TRBJ1-2; D perhaps matches TRBD1 (6 bases). The CDR3 covers 14 residues. Germline V gene lookup returns CDR1 LGHNA and CDR2 YSLEER. V was trimmed by 1 base and J by 6 bases, leaving 12 bases between them. CDR3: CASSQGMGAHGYTF. In DNA, the CDR3 is TGCGCCAGCAGCCAAGGGATGGGGGCGCATGGCTACACCTTC.

V and J are TRBV28 and TRBJ2-7; 9 bases fit TRBD1. CDR3 size: 13 residues. Per the germline V gene, CDR1 is MDHEN and CDR2 is SYDVKM. With V trimmed by 7 bases and J by 3 bases, 4 bases remained unmatched. This CDR3 reads CASMDRGIYEQYF. CDR3 DNA: TGTGCCAGCATGGACAGGGGCATCTACGAGCAGTACTTC.

The chain has TRBV6-5 and TRBJ2-1; D not resolved. Germline values: CDR1 MNHEY, CDR2 SVGAGI. The CDR3 spans 14 residues. V was clipped by 0 bases and J by 5 bases, with 8 bases between them. The CDR3 nucleotides are TGTGCCAGCAGTTACTCGATAGGAAACAATGAGCAGTTCTTC. Residues: CASSYSIGNNEQFF.

The V and J genes are TRBV7-2 and TRBJ1-5, with D possibly matching TRBD1 (6 bases). Germline V CDR1 and CDR2: SGHTA, FQGNSA. The CDR3 covers 13 residues. Trimming left V 5 bases short and J 6 bases short, with 11 bases between. The CDR3 bases are TGTGCCAGCAGCCCAGGGGCTGGTCAGCCCCAGCATTTT. As protein: CASSPGAGQPQHF.

This chain links TRBV15 with TRBJ1-2; no definite D call. V lost 2 bases, J lost 1 base, and 11 bases lay in between. The V gene's germline CDR1 is LNHNV and CDR2 YYDKDF (reference sequence). CDR3 length equals 15 residues. CDR3 nucleotides: TGTGCCACCAGCAGACACCGGGAAGATAACTATGGCTACACCTTC. Translated, it gives CATSRHREDNYGYTF.

Only one count was recorded for this clone. This chain uses TRBV6-6 with TRBJ1-5; D uncertain. The CDR3 has 14 residues. Trimming removed 4 bases from V and 1 base from J, with 8 bases in between. Germline lookup yields CDR1 MNHNY and CDR2 SVGAGI (reference sequence). In nucleotides, the CDR3 is TGTGCCAGCAGTTCACTAGGAAGCAATCAGCCCCAGCATTTT. Residues: CASSSLGSNQPQHF.